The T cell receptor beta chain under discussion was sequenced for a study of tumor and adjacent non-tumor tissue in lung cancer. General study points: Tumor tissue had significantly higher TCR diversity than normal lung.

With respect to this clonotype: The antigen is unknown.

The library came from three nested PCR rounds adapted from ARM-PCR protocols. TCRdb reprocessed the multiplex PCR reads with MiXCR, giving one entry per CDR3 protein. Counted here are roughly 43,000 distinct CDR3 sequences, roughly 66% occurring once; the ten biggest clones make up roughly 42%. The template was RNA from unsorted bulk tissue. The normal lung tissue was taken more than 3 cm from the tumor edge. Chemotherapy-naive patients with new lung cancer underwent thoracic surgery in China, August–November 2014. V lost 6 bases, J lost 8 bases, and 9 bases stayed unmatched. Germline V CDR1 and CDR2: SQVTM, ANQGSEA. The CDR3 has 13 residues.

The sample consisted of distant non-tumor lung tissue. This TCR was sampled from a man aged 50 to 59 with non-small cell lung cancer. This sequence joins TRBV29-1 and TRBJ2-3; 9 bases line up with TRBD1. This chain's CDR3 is CSVGITTGGTQYF. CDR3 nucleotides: TGCAGCGTGGGAATTACGACAGGGGGTACGCAGTATTTT.